This T cell receptor beta chain originates from a study of shared clonotypes between healthy human individuals. Study at large: CD8 memory received one plate per donor, CD8 naive two, CD4 memory three and CD4 naive three.

Concerning this clone itself: Its antigen is not identified.

Study-wide results and caveats: What rarefaction showed was incomplete sorted-subset sequencing despite large depth.

Assay used: immunoSEQ multiplex PCR; TCRdb lists only in-frame clones, some missing. The sample has a few million clones; about 93% are singletons. CD8 cells regarded as naive lacked CD45RO, were positively chosen for CCR7, and omitted terminally differentiated effector memory CD45RA+ cells. All of the donors resided in Nashville, Tennessee, and each was a Caucasian adult. CDR1 and CDR2 (germline): SGHTA, FQGTGA. The CDR3 loop spans 13 amino acids. Deletions cut 0 bases from V and 7 bases from J, with 7 bases between. The chain has TRBV7-3 and TRBJ1-5, with D unresolved. The TCR was taken from a man aged 18 to 29 in good health. Some clones in this sample may be carry-over from other donors' samples. Sequenced: naive CD8+ T cells from PBMCs. This CDR3 is CASSLTLGQPQHF. CDR3 bases: TGTGCCAGCAGCTTAACTCTCGGACAGCCCCAGCATTTT.